Each of the 19 T cell receptor beta chains below was sequenced from the same sample in a study of blood T cells in healthy people across ages. The second PCR ran roughly 6 to 11 cycles with a sample-barcoded 5' primer and J-beta primers. TCRdb recomputed calls from the 5' RACE reads with MiXCR, one row per CDR3 protein. The repertoire holds about 570,000 distinct CDR3 sequences, with 25% to 30% as singletons. The sequencing input was blood. The receptors shown here come from a woman between 70 and 85 years old in good health.

The J gene is TRBJ2-2, the V gene TRBV10-3; tentatively, D is TRBD1 (5 bases). The CDR3 is 16 amino acids. Per the germline V gene, CDR1 is ENHRY and CDR2 is SYGVKD. V gave up 8 bases and J gave up 6 bases, with 22 bases separating them. CDR3 sequence reads: CAIGKLNTGRPGELFF. The CDR3 DNA reads TGTGCCATCGGTAAACTCAATACAGGCCGGCCCGGGGAGCTGTTTTTT.

Notes on this clonotype: One end of the junction varies from germline; a read error may be responsible. V is TRBV6-1 and J is TRBJ1-6; D remains ambiguous. Germline V gene sequence: CDR1 MNHNS, CDR2 SASEGT. This CDR3 contains 17 residues. The CDR3 spells CATSEARGWVYNSPLHF. DNA of the CDR3: TGTGCCACCAGTGAAGCGCGGGGATGGGTCTATAATTCACCCCTCCACTTT.

In its sample, this clonotype was seen a few times. The chain couples TRBV20-1 to TRBJ2-3, with D perhaps matching TRBD2 (7 bases). The CDR3 runs to 14 residues. Germline-derived CDR1 and CDR2 are DFQATT and SNEGSKA (reference sequence). Trimming cost V 7 bases and J 7 bases, with 21 bases left between them. In nucleotides, the CDR3 is TGCAGTGGAGCGGCCCGGAGGGGGGGAAATACGCAGTATTTT. Encoded protein: CSGAARRGGNTQYF.

This clonotype has a single count. The chain employs TRBV5-1 and TRBJ2-5, with TRBD1 matching over 7 bases. Germline V gene sequence: CDR1 SGHRS, CDR2 YFSETQ. CDR3 length: 16 amino acids. The junction had 12 bases not matched to a gene; V was cut back by 0 bases and J by 7 bases. The CDR3 loop is CASSLEGQGVRSTQYF. The CDR3 DNA is TGCGCCAGCAGCTTGGAAGGCCAGGGGGTCAGGTCGACCCAGTACTTC.

The rearrangement uses TRBV6-1 and TRBJ2-5; no reliable D call. This CDR3 is built from 13 residues. Germline V lookup: CDR1 MNHNS, CDR2 SASEGT. V shed 8 bases and J shed 3 bases, with 13 bases lying between them. In nucleotides, the CDR3 is TGTGCCAGCGTTGATAGGGTGGAAGAGACCCAGTACTTC. Amino acid sequence: CASVDRVEETQYF.

Comment on this clonotype: With a much larger clone just one base away, this may be a read error. V and J are TRBV9 and TRBJ2-5; D is possibly TRBD2 (6 bases). Germline CDR1 and CDR2: SGDLS and YYNGEE. The CDR3 is made up of 16 amino acids. The CDR3 sequence: CARSQGGASSQETQYF. The CDR3 nucleotides read TGTGCCCGCAGCCAGGGAGGAGCGAGCTCACAAGAGACCCAGTACTTC.

A single count supports this clonotype. Here the CDR3 DNA reads TGCAGCGTGGGGGGTTCGGGCACTGAAGCTTTCTTT. This codes for CSVGGSGTEAFF. The chain joins TRBV29-1 to TRBJ1-1; TRBD1 is a possible D gene (5 bases). V was clipped by 6 bases and J by 4 bases, with 12 bases between them. Germline CDR1 and CDR2: SQVTM and ANQGSEA. This CDR3 is 12 amino acids long.

This clonotype showed up just a few times. The chain is built from TRBV7-2 and TRBJ1-1; D ambiguous. The germline V gene has CDR1 SGHTA and CDR2 FQGNSA. The CDR3 has 16 residues. Trimming removed 1 base from V and 0 bases from J, with 12 bases in between. CDR3 DNA sequence: TGTGCCAGCAGCTTAGGATCACGGGTAATGAACACTGAAGCTTTCTTT. Its translation is CASSLGSRVMNTEAFF.

The chain combines TRBV6-2 or TRBV6-3 with TRBJ2-7; 9 nucleotides align to TRBD1. The germline CDR1 and CDR2 sequences are MNHEY and SVGEGT. The V segment lost 5 bases and the J segment 5 bases; nucleotides outside the gene matches: 10. CDR3 length: 15 amino acids. CDR3 residues: CASSPHTGGNDEQYF. As DNA, the CDR3 is TGTGCCAGCAGTCCCCATACAGGGGGCAACGACGAGCAGTACTTC.

This clonotype was seen only a few times. The rearrangement uses TRBV18 and TRBJ1-1, with D tentatively TRBD1 (6 bases). Germline CDR1 reads KGHSH; CDR2 reads LQKENI. This CDR3 comprises 13 residues. Deletions cut 3 bases from V and 6 bases from J, with 11 bases between. CDR3 in DNA: TGTGCCAGCTCACCCAACAGGGACGCTGAAGCTTTCTTT. Its translation: CASSPNRDAEAFF.

The chain uses TRBV24-1 and TRBJ2-3; 11 nucleotides align to TRBD2. Germline V gene lookup returns CDR1 KGHDR and CDR2 SFDVKD. After removal of 4 bases from V and 8 bases from J, the junction contained 4 bases not matched to a gene. This CDR3 comprises 14 residues. DNA for the CDR3: TGTGCCACCAGTGACCAGGGGACTAGCGGTACGCAGTATTTT. It translates to CATSDQGTSGTQYF.

The chain joins TRBV7-2 to TRBJ2-4, with TRBD1 matching 8 bases. The V and J ends lost 4 bases and 3 bases, in that order; junction bases with no gene match: 5. The germline CDR1 and CDR2 sequences are SGHTA and FQGNSA. The CDR3 has 15 residues. CDR3 bases: TGTGCCAGCAGCTCGCAAGGGACAGGCAAAAACATTCAGTACTTC. Translated: CASSSQGTGKNIQYF.

The chain couples TRBV9 to TRBJ2-5, with a weak D call TRBD2 (5 bases). The CDR3 is 16 amino acids. Germline lookup yields CDR1 SGDLS and CDR2 YYNGEE. Trimming took 0 bases from V and 1 from J, leaving 13 bases between them. The CDR3 region is CASSVATRAPQETQYF. The CDR3 region has the DNA TGTGCCAGCAGCGTAGCTACGAGGGCCCCCCAAGAGACCCAGTACTTC.

This clonotype appeared a single time. The CDR3 protein is CASSLGLGGTGELFF. The CDR3 DNA reads as TGCGCCAGCAGCTTGGGACTAGGGGGGACCGGGGAGCTGTTTTTT. The V and J genes are TRBV5-1 and TRBJ2-2; tentatively, D is TRBD1 or TRBD2 (6 bases each). CDR3 length: 15 residues. The germline V gene encodes CDR1 SGHRS and CDR2 YFSETQ. V dropped 0 bases and J dropped 5 bases, with 11 bases sitting between them.

V is TRBV5-1 and J is TRBJ2-7; no reliable D call. V lost 4 bases to trimming and J lost 1 base, with 9 bases between them. Per germline, CDR1 SGHRS and CDR2 YFSETQ. The CDR3 length is 13 residues. CDR3: CASSDGRSYEQYF. The CDR3, as DNA: TGCGCCAGCAGCGACGGACGGTCCTACGAGCAGTACTTC.

This clonotype was found a few times. The J gene is TRBJ2-7, the V gene TRBV29-1; either TRBD1 or TRBD2 may supply D (5 bases each). Germline CDR1 reads SQVTM; CDR2 reads ANQGSEA. This CDR3 region has 12 residues. Deletions cut 7 bases from V and 2 bases from J, with 12 bases between. CDR3 protein: CSAWDPPYEQYF. CDR3 sequence (DNA): TGCAGCGCCTGGGACCCCCCCTACGAGCAGTACTTC.

The rearrangement uses TRBV4-2 and TRBJ2-1, with a possible D match to TRBD2 (6 bases). The V gene's germline CDR1 is LGHNA and CDR2 YNFKEQ. Trimming left V 3 bases short and J 9 bases short, with 18 bases between. The CDR3 is made up of 15 amino acids. CDR3 bases: TGTGCCAGCAGCCATCGGGACTCGCGAGAGGGTGAGCAGTTCTTC. This encodes CASSHRDSREGEQFF.

This clonotype showed up just a few times. The gene calls are TRBV7-2 and TRBJ1-4, with D tentatively TRBD1 (5 bases). V was cut by 2 bases and J by 8 bases, with 12 bases left in between. Germline V CDR1 and CDR2: SGHTA, FQGNSA. The length of the CDR3 is 14 residues. The CDR3 is CASSLFQGGEKLFF. CDR3 DNA: TGTGCCAGCAGCTTATTCCAGGGAGGCGAAAAACTGTTTTTT.

V is TRBV28 and J is TRBJ2-1; tentative D call: TRBD1 (5 bases). V was pared by 5 bases and J by 6 bases, with 11 bases between. The CDR3 is 13 amino acids. CDR1 is MDHEN, CDR2 SYDVKM, per germline. CDR3 sequence reads: CASSTLQVNEQFF. The DNA for the CDR3 is TGTGCCAGCAGTACCCTACAGGTCAATGAGCAGTTCTTC.